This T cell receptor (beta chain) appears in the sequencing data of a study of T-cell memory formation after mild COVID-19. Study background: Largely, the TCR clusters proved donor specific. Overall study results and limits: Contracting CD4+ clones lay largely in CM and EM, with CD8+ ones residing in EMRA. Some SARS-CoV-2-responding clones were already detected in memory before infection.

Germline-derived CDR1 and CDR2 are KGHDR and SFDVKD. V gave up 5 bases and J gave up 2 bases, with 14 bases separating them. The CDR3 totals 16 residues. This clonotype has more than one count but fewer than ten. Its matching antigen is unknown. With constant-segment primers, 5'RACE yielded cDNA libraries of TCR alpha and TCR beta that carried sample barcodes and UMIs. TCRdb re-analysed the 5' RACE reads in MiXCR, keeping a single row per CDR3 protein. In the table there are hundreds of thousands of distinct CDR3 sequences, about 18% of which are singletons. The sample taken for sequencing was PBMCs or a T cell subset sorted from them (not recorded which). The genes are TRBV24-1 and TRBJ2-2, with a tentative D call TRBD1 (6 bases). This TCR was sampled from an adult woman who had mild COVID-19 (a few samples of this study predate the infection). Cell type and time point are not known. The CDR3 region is CATSAGQLHNTGELFF. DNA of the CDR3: TGTGCCACCAGTGCCGGACAGCTCCACAACACCGGGGAGCTGTTTTTT.